This TCR beta chain was profiled in a study of T cell changes during pregnancy in multiple sclerosis. Method: immunoSEQ multiplex PCR; TCRdb's copy keeps in-frame clones and lacks some. The table shows around 66,000 clones, with roughly 90% occurring only once. V was clipped by 4 bases and J by 1 base, with 3 bases between them. Germline V gene lookup returns CDR1 SGHRS and CDR2 YFSETQ. This CDR3 has 13 amino acids. This sequence joins TRBV5-1 and TRBJ2-6, with unresolved D. Sequences were derived from peripheral blood, sampled in the first trimester of pregnancy. This clonotype was sampled from a female donor in good health, enrolled as a control in a pregnancy study. CDR3 DNA sequence: TGCGCCAGCAGCCAATCTGGGGCCAACGTCCTGACTTTC. Its translation is CASSQSGANVLTF.